The 32 T cell receptor beta chains given below trace back to one sample, sequenced in a study of human T cells and chemical hapten exposure. Time point meaning: patch test 3, about 24 weeks after DPC sensitization. Treatment here: therapeutic diphenylcyclopropenone sensitization with weekly scalp DPC. TCRdb recomputed calls from the RACE reads with MiXCR, one row per CDR3 protein. The sample yields about 90,000 distinct CDR3 sequences, roughly 10% seen once. Sequences were derived from whole blood, sampled in connection with sensitization to the hapten diphenylcyclopropenone (DPC). The source is a woman in her thirties with alopecia areata. Some clones in this sample may be carry-over from other donors' samples.

The rearrangement links TRBV29-1 to TRBJ2-5; possibly TRBD1 for D (5 bases). There are 12 residues in the CDR3. Germline-derived CDR1 and CDR2 are SQVTM and ANQGSEA. V lost 4 bases and J 5 bases, leaving 11 bases between the germline ends. CDR3 loop: CSVGGLGETQYF. The CDR3 nucleotides are TGCAGCGTTGGGGGCCTCGGGGAGACCCAGTACTTC.

This clonotype was found many times. The V gene is TRBV2, the J gene TRBJ2-7; the D gene is possibly TRBD1 (5 bases). CDR1 and CDR2 from the germline V gene are SNHLY and FYNNEI. The CDR3 runs to 13 residues. V was shortened by 3 bases and J by 3 bases, with 9 bases between the two germline ends. The CDR3 region is CASSETARYEQYF. CDR3 sequence (DNA): TGTGCCAGCAGTGAGACAGCACGCTACGAGCAGTACTTC. Supplemented by reference TRBV2 and TRBJ2-7, the full variable domain reads EPEVTQTPSHQVTQMGQEVILRCVPISNHLYFYWYRQILGQKVEFLVSFYNNEISEKSEIFDDQFSVERPDGSNFTLKIRSTKLEDSAMYFCASSETARYEQYFGPGTRLTVT.

The chain couples TRBV28 to TRBJ1-1, with no clear D. Deletions cut 6 bases from V and 8 bases from J, with 22 bases between. The CDR3 length is 15 residues. Looked up from germline, CDR1 is MDHEN and CDR2 is SYDVKM. The CDR3, as DNA: TGTGCCAGCAGCTCCCAGGCCCTCAGCCGGGTGGAAGCTTTCTTT. Amino acid sequence: CASSSQALSRVEAFF.

Many counts were recorded for this clonotype. The chain employs TRBV6-2 or TRBV6-3 and TRBJ1-1, with D tentatively TRBD1 (5 bases). The length of the CDR3 is 14 residues. Trimming took 4 bases from V and 1 from J, leaving 10 bases between them. Germline assignment: CDR1 MNHEY and CDR2 SVGEGT. The CDR3 is CASSWLQENTEAFF. The CDR3 DNA follows: TGTGCCAGCAGTTGGCTACAGGAGAACACTGAAGCTTTCTTT.

The chain combines TRBV28 with TRBJ1-6; no definite D call. The CDR3 has 12 residues. The germline gives CDR1 MDHEN, CDR2 SYDVKM. The ends were cut back, 6 bases at V and 13 bases at J, with 13 bases in the middle. In DNA, the CDR3 is TGTGCCAGCAGCACTACAAGATATCCCCTCCACTTT. Protein: CASSTTRYPLHF.

This chain joins TRBV4-1 and TRBJ2-5; a weak D match, TRBD2 (5 bases). From germline, CDR1 is MGHRA and CDR2 YSYEKL. V dropped 8 bases and J dropped 0 bases, with 13 bases sitting between them. The CDR3 has 14 residues. The CDR3: CASRRTGNQETQYF. For the CDR3, the DNA is TGCGCCAGCCGTCGGACGGGGAACCAAGAGACCCAGTACTTC.

The chain is built from TRBV12-3 or TRBV12-4 and TRBJ1-2; 9 bases line up with TRBD1. V was pared by 6 bases and J by 4 bases, with 6 bases of the junction left unmatched. CDR3 size: 14 residues. The CDR3 region has the DNA TGTGCCAGCAGGGGGACAGGGATGGCCTATGGCTACACCTTC. Translation gives CASRGTGMAYGYTF.

On this clonotype: With a much larger clone just one base away, this may be a read error. This sequence joins TRBV20-1 and TRBJ1-6; D ambiguous. V was trimmed by 0 bases and J by 5 bases, leaving 11 bases between them. Germline-derived CDR1 and CDR2 are DFQATT and SNEGSKA (reference sequence). This CDR3 contains 15 residues. For the CDR3, the DNA is TGCAGTGCTAGAGAAGTTGGGGTAGATAATTCACCCCTCCACTTT. Protein sequence: CSAREVGVDNSPLHF.

This clonotype was found many times. The rearrangement uses TRBV28 and TRBJ2-3; D is undetermined. With 4 bases removed from V and 5 bases from J, the gap between germline ends came to 4 bases. The CDR3 is 11 residues long. Germline assignment: CDR1 MDHEN and CDR2 SYDVKM. CDR3 sequence: CASSSRDTQYF. The CDR3 DNA follows: TGTGCCAGCAGTTCGAGAGATACGCAGTATTTT.

This clonotype was picked up many times. This chain links TRBV20-1 with TRBJ1-1; no reliable D call. The CDR3 runs 14 residues. V gave up 4 bases and J gave up 0 bases, with 12 bases separating them. CDR1 DFQATT and CDR2 SNEGSKA come from the germline V gene (reference sequence). CDR3 coding DNA: TGCAGTGCTACAGCGGGGTTCATGAACACTGAAGCTTTCTTT. It is translated as CSATAGFMNTEAFF.

The CDR3 DNA follows: TGTGCCAGCAGCCCGAACACACAGGGGGGACTGAACACTGAAGCTTTCTTT. Translating gives CASSPNTQGGLNTEAFF. The rearrangement joins TRBV7-2 to TRBJ1-1; 8 nucleotides agree with TRBD1. This CDR3 contains 17 residues. Per the germline V gene, CDR1 is SGHTA and CDR2 is FQGNSA. The junction had 11 bases not matched to a gene; V was cut back by 5 bases and J by 0 bases.

This clonotype was detected ten times or more. V usage is TRBV28 and J usage is TRBJ1-6; no reliable D call. The CDR3 has 15 residues. Germline CDR1 reads MDHEN; CDR2 reads SYDVKM. Trimming shortened V by 5 bases and J by 5 bases, and 13 bases separated the two germline ends. CDR3 protein: CASSVPRGNNSPLHF. DNA of the CDR3: TGTGCCAGCAGTGTGCCGCGCGGAAATAATTCACCCCTCCACTTT.

This CDR3 is CASRGLGNQPQHF. In nucleotides, the CDR3 is TGTGCCAGCAGGGGGTTAGGCAATCAGCCCCAGCATTTT. The V and J genes are TRBV2 and TRBJ1-5; D remains unclear. The CDR3 contains 13 residues. V lost 6 bases, J lost 2 bases, and 8 bases lay in between. CDR1 and CDR2 from the germline V gene are SNHLY and FYNNEI.

This clonotype was counted once. V is TRBV10-3 and J is TRBJ1-1; 8 bases are shared with TRBD1. This CDR3 region has 12 residues. CDR1 and CDR2 (germline): ENHRY, SYGVKD. The trim removed 10 bases at V and 0 bases at J, leaving 1 base unmatched. CDR3 loop: CATGGMNTEAFF. CDR3 DNA sequence: TGTGCCACAGGGGGCATGAACACTGAAGCTTTCTTT.

This clonotype showed up many times. This chain uses TRBV5-4 with TRBJ2-1; no reliable D call. The V gene's germline CDR1 is SGHNT and CDR2 YYREEE (reference sequence). The V end lost 4 bases, the J end lost 5 bases, and 10 bases lay between the germline ends. The length of the CDR3 is 13 residues. The CDR3 loop is CASSPPENNEQFF. The CDR3 DNA reads as TGTGCCAGCAGCCCCCCAGAGAACAATGAGCAGTTCTTC.

Many counts were recorded for this clonotype. The chain carries TRBV6-2 or TRBV6-3 and TRBJ2-7, with 7 bases aligning to TRBD2. The CDR3 sequence is 12 residues long. The V gene's germline CDR1 is MNHEY and CDR2 SVGEGT. Trimming at V came to 9 bases and at J to 2 bases, leaving 4 bases not matched to a gene. DNA for the CDR3: TGTGCCAGTGCGCTAGCGGCCTACGAGCAGTACTTC. Its translation: CASALAAYEQYF.

There are many counts of this clonotype. The chain carries TRBV28 and TRBJ2-1; 10 bases are a match to TRBD1. The CDR3 has 16 residues. V dropped 4 bases and J dropped 10; count of bases not matched to a gene: 13. Germline V lookup: CDR1 MDHEN, CDR2 SYDVKM. CDR3: CASSSAGTGASLEQFF. The CDR3 bases are TGTGCCAGCAGTTCCGCCGGGACAGGGGCATCGTTGGAGCAGTTCTTC.

The chain uses TRBV7-2 and TRBJ2-4; tentatively, D is TRBD1 (6 bases). V shed 5 bases and J shed 6 bases, with 17 bases lying between them. Germline V gene lookup returns CDR1 SGHTA and CDR2 FQGNSA. This CDR3 contains 15 residues. CDR3 loop: CASSPRLGGINIQYF. CDR3 DNA sequence: TGTGCCAGCAGCCCACGCCTTGGGGGCATAAACATTCAGTACTTC.

V gene TRBV11-2 combines with J gene TRBJ2-1, with 8 bases identical to TRBD2. This CDR3 spans 16 amino acids. CDR1 is SGHAT, CDR2 FQNNGV, per germline. The V and J ends lost 4 bases and 4 bases, in that order; junction bases with no gene match: 9. The CDR3 is CASSSVGSGRYNEQFF. In DNA, the CDR3 is TGTGCCAGCAGCTCCGTCGGGAGCGGGAGATACAATGAGCAGTTCTTC.

In its sample, this clonotype was seen many times. The rearrangement joins TRBV2 to TRBJ2-2; D might be TRBD1 (5 bases). CDR3 length: 14 amino acids. Trimming shortened V by 5 bases and J by 1 base, and 8 bases separated the two germline ends. Germline values: CDR1 SNHLY, CDR2 FYNNEI. The CDR3 reads CASSSQGNTGELFF. The CDR3 DNA reads TGTGCCAGCAGTAGTCAGGGGAACACCGGGGAGCTGTTTTTT.

J is TRBJ1-1 and V is TRBV4-1; D perhaps matches TRBD1 (6 bases). The CDR3 has 14 amino acids. Germline assignment: CDR1 MGHRA and CDR2 YSYEKL. Trimming removed 4 bases from V and 1 base from J, with 10 bases in between. CDR3 amino acids: CASSRRTANTEAFF. The CDR3, as DNA: TGCGCCAGCAGCCGTAGGACAGCGAACACTGAAGCTTTCTTT.

This rearrangement joins TRBV30 to TRBJ2-1; D might be TRBD1 (5 bases). The CDR3 contains 14 residues. V shed 0 bases and J shed 8 bases, with 14 bases lying between them. The germline V gene has CDR1 GTSNPN and CDR2 SVGIG (reference sequence). The DNA for the CDR3 is TGTGCCTGGAGTGTACTCTCAGGGTTGGATGAGCAGTTCTTC. Its translation: CAWSVLSGLDEQFF.

This chain joins TRBV27 and TRBJ2-6; D could derive from TRBD1 or TRBD2 (6 bases each). Germline assignment: CDR1 MNHEY and CDR2 SMNVEV (reference sequence). Trimming removed 9 bases from V and 2 bases from J, with 8 bases in between. The CDR3 sequence is 13 residues long. The CDR3 bases are TGTGCCAGTGGGGGGCCTGGGGCCAACGTCCTGACTTTC. This encodes CASGGPGANVLTF.

The chain combines TRBV28 with TRBJ2-7, with 11 bases identical to TRBD2. This CDR3 is built from 15 residues. Germline V gene data show CDR1 as MDHEN and CDR2 as SYDVKM. Losses at the gene ends were 5 bases for V and 3 bases for J; bases not matched to a gene: 6. The CDR3 region is CASSPRLAGHYEQYF. Here the CDR3 DNA reads TGTGCCAGCAGTCCACGACTAGCGGGACACTACGAGCAGTACTTC.

This clonotype was detected many times. This chain uses TRBV21-1 with TRBJ1-1; the table names TRBD1, a call not compared with the DNA. TRBV21-1 constitutes a pseudogene. The CDR3 totals 19 residues. This chain's CDR3 is CASSKVNNQGPLMNTEAFF. CDR3 bases: TGTGCCAGCAGCAAAGTGAATAACCAGGGACCGCTTATGAACACTGAAGCTTTCTTT.

V is TRBV28 and J is TRBJ2-7; 12 nucleotides match TRBD2. Trimming took 7 bases from V and 5 from J; bases not matched to a gene: 0. The CDR3 runs to 12 residues. The germline CDR1 and CDR2 sequences are MDHEN and SYDVKM. The CDR3 is CASTSGRDEQYF. Written as DNA, the CDR3 is TGTGCCAGCACTAGCGGGAGGGACGAGCAGTACTTC.

There are many counts of this clonotype. This CDR3 reads CASSPGLTYEQYF. As DNA, the CDR3 is TGTGCCAGCTCACCAGGACTGACCTACGAGCAGTACTTC. The rearrangement joins TRBV18 to TRBJ2-7; TRBD2 is a possible D gene (5 bases). V was clipped by 2 bases and J by 2 bases, with 7 bases between them. From germline, CDR1 is KGHSH and CDR2 LQKENI. The CDR3 extends over 13 amino acids.

This clonotype has just a few counts. V is TRBV18 and J is TRBJ1-1, with D possibly being TRBD1 (5 bases). The CDR3 is 13 amino acids. The germline CDR1 and CDR2 sequences are KGHSH and LQKENI. The V gene lost 3 bases and the J gene lost 0 bases, with 5 bases spanning the gap. In DNA, the CDR3 is TGTGCCAGCTCACCGGGGGTGAACACTGAAGCTTTCTTT. It encodes CASSPGVNTEAFF.

This clonotype appeared many times. This chain links TRBV27 with TRBJ2-1, with 8 bases fitting TRBD2. Losses at the gene ends were 2 bases for V and 3 bases for J; bases not matched to a gene: 9. Germline V lookup: CDR1 MNHEY, CDR2 SMNVEV (reference sequence). The CDR3 runs 17 residues. CDR3 region: CASSLMRGARIYNEQFF. CDR3 coding DNA: TGTGCCAGCAGTTTAATGCGGGGGGCTCGTATCTACAATGAGCAGTTCTTC.

This clonotype has only a few counts. The genes are TRBV11-2 and TRBJ1-1; TRBD1 matches at 7 bases. Looked up from germline, CDR1 is SGHAT and CDR2 is FQNNGV. The V segment lost 2 bases and the J segment 0 bases; nucleotides outside the gene matches: 6. There are 16 residues in the CDR3. CDR3 residues: CASSLRFGTVNTEAFF. In nucleotides, the CDR3 is TGTGCCAGCAGCTTAAGGTTCGGGACAGTGAACACTGAAGCTTTCTTT.

This clonotype was seen repeatedly, ten times or more. The chain joins TRBV4-1 to TRBJ2-7; tentative D call: TRBD2 (7 bases). This CDR3 is built from 17 residues. The V gene lost 0 bases and the J gene lost 4 bases, with 19 bases spanning the gap. CDR1 is MGHRA, CDR2 YSYEKL, per germline. In DNA form, the CDR3 reads TGCGCCAGCAGCCAAGATTCCTGGGGGGGCGCGAGGTACGAGCAGTACGTC. It specifies CASSQDSWGGARYEQYV.

This clonotype was found many times. J is TRBJ2-1 and V is TRBV6-5, with 7 bases identical to TRBD2. V lost 5 bases and J lost 7; bases outside the gene matches: 8. Germline values: CDR1 MNHEY, CDR2 SVGAGI. This CDR3 region has 14 residues. CDR3 sequence reads: CASSKLVGGNEQFF. The CDR3 DNA sequence: TGTGCCAGCAGTAAATTGGTGGGGGGGAATGAGCAGTTCTTC.